Listed below are T cell receptor beta chains from one sample, sequenced in a study of blood T cell repertoires in COVID-19. Profiling relied on immunoSEQ multiplex PCR, and the TCRdb table lists in-frame clones only, not all of them. The sample yields fewer than 200,000 clones, about 86% seen once. Material: peripheral blood. These receptors came from a man between 65 and 80 years old with active or convalescent COVID-19. The CDR3 runs from the conserved cysteine through the conserved F or W. D genes are given only for firm matches. Only part of the rows carry a size: once, few, many, or a class if the clone is expanded.

v_gene: TRBV3-1/TRBV3-2; abundance: few; d_gene: .; j_gene: TRBJ2-6; CDR3aa: CASSPGAWRTSSGANVLTF; CDR3nt: TGTGCCAGCAGCCCCGGAGCGTGGAGGACGAGCTCTGGGGCCAACGTCCTGACTTTC
v_gene: TRBV19; abundance: .; d_gene: .; j_gene: TRBJ2-7; CDR3aa: CASSPPGVRAYEQYF; CDR3nt: TGTGCCAGTAGTCCCCCCGGGGTACGCGCCTACGAGCAGTACTTC
v_gene: TRBV6-5; abundance: many; d_gene: .; j_gene: TRBJ2-1; CDR3aa: CASSYSLAYNEQFF; CDR3nt: TGTGCCAGCAGTTACTCTCTTGCCTACAATGAGCAGTTCTTC
v_gene: TRBV18; abundance: .; d_gene: .; j_gene: TRBJ1-6; CDR3aa: CASSVSPHLNSPLHF; CDR3nt: TGTGCCAGCTCAGTATCCCCTCACTTGAATTCACCCCTCCACTTT
v_gene: TRBV6-5; abundance: many; d_gene: TRBD1; j_gene: TRBJ1-3; CDR3aa: CASRLTGGIGNTIYF; CDR3nt: TGTGCCAGCAGATTGACAGGGGGCATTGGAAACACCATATATTTT
v_gene: TRBV30; abundance: .; d_gene: .; j_gene: TRBJ2-5; CDR3aa: CASTVNQETQYF; CDR3nt: TGTGCCTCTACAGTTAACCAAGAGACCCAGTACTTC
v_gene: TRBV2; abundance: .; d_gene: .; j_gene: TRBJ2-1; CDR3aa: CASSLGGEQFF; CDR3nt: TGTGCCAGCAGTCTGGGAGGTGAGCAGTTCTTC
v_gene: TRBV2; abundance: few; d_gene: .; j_gene: TRBJ2-7; CDR3aa: CASSAWAWYF; CDR3nt: TGTGCCAGCAGTGCCTGGGCATGGTACTTC
v_gene: TRBV4-3; abundance: .; d_gene: .; j_gene: TRBJ1-1; CDR3aa: CASSQDVRGGTEAFF; CDR3nt: TGCGCCAGCAGCCAAGACGTCAGGGGAGGGACTGAAGCTTTCTTT
v_gene: TRBV19; abundance: .; d_gene: .; j_gene: TRBJ1-5; CDR3aa: CASSIGGNQPQHF; CDR3nt: TGTGCCAGTAGTATTGGAGGAAATCAGCCCCAGCATTTT
v_gene: TRBV5-1; abundance: .; d_gene: TRBD1; j_gene: TRBJ1-2; CDR3aa: CASGLIGQGRYYGYTF; CDR3nt: TGCGCCAGCGGATTGATTGGACAGGGGAGGTACTATGGCTACACCTTC
v_gene: TRBV30; abundance: .; d_gene: TRBD1; j_gene: TRBJ1-4; CDR3aa: CAWGTKRTGREKLFF; CDR3nt: TGTGCCTGGGGGACAAAAAGGACAGGTCGTGAAAAACTGTTTTTT
v_gene: TRBV28; abundance: .; d_gene: .; j_gene: TRBJ1-6; CDR3aa: CASWRIREFLHF; CDR3nt: TGTGCCAGTTGGAGAATTCGGGAGTTCCTCCACTTT
v_gene: TRBV6-2/TRBV6-3; abundance: .; d_gene: .; j_gene: TRBJ1-2; CDR3aa: CASSKGPNYGYTF; CDR3nt: TGTGCCAGCAGTAAGGGGCCTAACTATGGCTACACCTTC
v_gene: TRBV3-1/TRBV3-2; abundance: once; d_gene: TRBD1; j_gene: TRBJ2-2; CDR3aa: CASSLRQGQLVTGELFF; CDR3nt: TGTGCCAGCAGCCTTCGACAGGGTCAGTTAGTGACCGGGGAGCTGTTTTTT